The clone carrying this T cell receptor (beta chain) was found a few times. The sample is drawn from a study of T cells in Graves' hyperthyroidism and ophthalmopathy. TCR beta CDR3 regions were amplified from RNA transcripts. Using the HTBI primer set, a first-round RT-PCR was run on the TCR CDR3. A single record per CDR3 protein comes from TCRdb applying MiXCR to the multiplex PCR reads. The table shows under 550,000 distinct CDR3 sequences, with approximately 15% occurring only once. This CDR3 spans 14 amino acids. Germline loops: CDR1 KGHSH, CDR2 LQKENI. Trimming shortened V by 2 bases and J by 4 bases, and 12 bases separated the two germline ends.

The sequenced sample was blood. V and J are TRBV18 and TRBJ2-7, with D maybe TRBD2 (6 bases). This clonotype was obtained from a woman between 18 and 29 years old with Graves' hyperthyroidism. CDR3 in DNA: TGTGCCAGCTCACCAAGGGACTTCTCTTACGAGCAGTACTTC. The encoded protein is CASSPRDFSYEQYF. The variable domain in full, with the rest retrieved from reference TRBV18 and TRBJ2-7, is NAGVMQNPRHLVRRRGQEARLRCSPMKGHSHVYWYRQLPEEGLKFMVYLQKENIIDESGMPKERFSAEFPKEGPSILRIQQVVRGDSAAYFCASSPRDFSYEQYFGPGTRLTVT.